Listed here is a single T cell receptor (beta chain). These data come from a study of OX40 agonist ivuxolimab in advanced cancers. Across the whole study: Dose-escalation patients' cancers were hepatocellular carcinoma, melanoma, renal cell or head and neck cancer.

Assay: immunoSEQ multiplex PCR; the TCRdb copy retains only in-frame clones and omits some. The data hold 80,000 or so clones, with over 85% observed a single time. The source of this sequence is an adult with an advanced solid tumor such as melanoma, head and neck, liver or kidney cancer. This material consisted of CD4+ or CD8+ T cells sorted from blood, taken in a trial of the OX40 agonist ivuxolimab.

The CDR3 here is CASSDGSYEQYF. The CDR3 region has the DNA TGTGCCAGCAGCGACGGGTCCTACGAGCAGTACTTC. V is TRBV9 and J is TRBJ2-7, with D unclear. Germline V lookup: CDR1 SGDLS, CDR2 YYNGEE. The CDR3 length is 12 residues. V was trimmed by 3 bases and J by 1 base, leaving 5 bases between them.